This paragraph covers one TCR beta chain sequence. Each donor was a Caucasian adult residing in Nashville, Tennessee. The data were taken from a study of shared clonotypes between healthy human individuals. Germline V gene lookup returns CDR1 LNHDA and CDR2 SQIVND (reference sequence). V was pared by 0 bases and J by 4 bases, with 13 bases between. The CDR3 consists of 15 residues. TCRdb's table, derived via immunoSEQ multiplex PCR, lists solely in-frame clones and lacks some. The sample includes over a million clones, approximately 98.5% of them seen just once. V is TRBV19 and J is TRBJ2-7, with a weak D call TRBD1 (6 bases). The sequenced sample consisted of naive CD4+ T cells sorted from blood. Described subset: CD45RA+ positively selected. This receptor was identified in a man aged 25-45 years in good health. CDR3 sequence (DNA): TGTGCCAGTAGTATAGAGTTGGGGACAACATACGAGCAGTACTTC. This gives the protein CASSIELGTTYEQYF.